The source of this T cell receptor beta chain is a study of T cell responses to AZD1222 COVID-19 vaccine. The CDR3 sequence is 11 residues long. V shed 7 bases, J shed 16 bases, and the junction held 8 bases outside the gene matches. This table comes from immunoSEQ multiplex PCR, and its TCRdb copy is limited to in-frame clones, with some not included. The sample includes 190,000 or so clones, around 90% of them seen just once. The chain uses TRBV12-3 or TRBV12-4 and TRBJ1-5; 9 bases agree with TRBD1. This TCR derives from an adult who received the AZD1222 COVID-19 vaccine. Specimen: peripheral blood, collected 28 days after the second AZD1222 dose. The CDR3 loop is CASKSGTGLHF. For the CDR3, the DNA is TGTGCCAGCAAATCCGGGACAGGGTTACATTTT.